This TCR beta chain was recorded in a study of CD8 T cells in ankylosing spondylitis (dated by TCRdb to the late 2010s). With regard to the full study: T cell receptor beta repertoires were profiled in healthy donors and ankylosing spondylitis patients so that disease-linked TCR variants could be found. Samples of peripheral blood were taken, and for ankylosing spondylitis patients, synovial fluid was collected as well. The whole study cohort included over a hundred healthy donors and 25 ankylosing spondylitis patients. On the study overall, not on this receptor specifically: A TCR beta motif made up of several highly homologous amino acid variants appeared to be characteristic of blood from ankylosing spondylitis patients. Some TCR beta motif variants had previously been reported in synovial fluid and blood of reactive arthritis patients, which suggested common disease-initiation mechanisms. The disease-linked clones had a CD8+ phenotype and were found at relatively low frequencies in peripheral blood. The disease-linked clones were reported to be significantly enriched in matched synovial fluid samples from ankylosing spondylitis patients.

V and J are trimmed by 2 bases and 0 bases, and the gene matches miss 21 bases of the junction. CDR1 is given as DFQATT and CDR2 as SNEGSKA, both from the germline V gene (reference sequence). The CDR3, from cysteine to phenylalanine, totals 20 residues. Just CDR3 DNA is preserved here, 60 bases in frame from base 1. This clonotype was observed a single time. What this receptor recognizes is not known. No base qualities exist here, and no much larger clone lies one base off it. A read on its own is weak evidence. Synovial fluid samples were matched to blood samples from the same ankylosing spondylitis patients. Instrument used: Illumina HiSeq 2500. TCR beta libraries were prepared by quantitative 5'-RACE with molecular barcodes. The published analysis was carried out like this. To identify disease-linked TCR variants, a new computational method was used, one built on a probabilistic model of VDJ rearrangement. TCRdb trimmed public reads at Q25 via fastp, called clones via MiXCR and kept in-frame beta chains. Identical CDR3 protein sequences are pooled into one entry, listed with their most common genes and DNA. These V and J calls derive from TCRdb rather than the authors' analysis. The sample profile shows about 160,000 distinct CDR3 sequences; under 45% of them were found once. Approximately 14% of the sample is in the top ten clones.

What was sequenced was synovial fluid, either unsorted or a sorted T cell fraction (not recorded which). The receptor was derived from a male donor with ankylosing spondylitis. The chain employs TRBV20-1 and TRBJ2-5; 7 central nucleotides agree with TRBD1. The CDR3 loop reads CSARRFPRTGPGRDQETQYF. DNA sequence: TGCAGTGCTAGAAGGTTTCCCCGGACAGGTCCTGGGAGAGACCAAGAGACCCAGTACTTC.